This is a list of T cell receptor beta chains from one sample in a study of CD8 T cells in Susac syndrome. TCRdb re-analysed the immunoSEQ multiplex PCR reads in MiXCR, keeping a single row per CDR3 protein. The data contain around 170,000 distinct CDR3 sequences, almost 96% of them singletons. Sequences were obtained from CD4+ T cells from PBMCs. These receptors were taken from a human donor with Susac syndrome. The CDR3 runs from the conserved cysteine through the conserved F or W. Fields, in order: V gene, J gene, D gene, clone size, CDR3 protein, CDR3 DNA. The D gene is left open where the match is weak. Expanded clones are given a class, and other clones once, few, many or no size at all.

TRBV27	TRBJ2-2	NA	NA	CASSGGPGALANTGELFF	TGTGCCAGCAGTGGGGGGCCGGGGGCCCTCGCGAACACCGGGGAGCTGTTTTTT
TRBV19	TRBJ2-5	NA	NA	CATQKTSQETQYF	TGTGCCACCCAAAAGACATCTCAAGAGACCCAGTACTTC
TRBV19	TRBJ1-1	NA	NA	CASATVEAFF	TGTGCCAGTGCCACGGTTGAAGCTTTCTTT
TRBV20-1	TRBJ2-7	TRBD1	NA	CSAGETTGGPYEQYF	TGCAGTGCGGGAGAAACCACAGGGGGACCCTACGAGCAGTACTTC
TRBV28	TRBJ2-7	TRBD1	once	CASRPWTGTYEQYF	TGTGCCAGCAGACCCTGGACAGGTACCTACGAGCAGTACTTC
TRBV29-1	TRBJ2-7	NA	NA	CSVTGTISYEQYF	TGCAGCGTTACCGGGACGATCTCCTACGAGCAGTACTTC
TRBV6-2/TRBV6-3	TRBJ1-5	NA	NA	CASSLLILPQHF	TGTGCCAGCAGCCTCCTAATTTTGCCCCAGCATTTT
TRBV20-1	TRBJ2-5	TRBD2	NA	CSARLAGGEETQYF	TGCAGTGCGCGACTAGCGGGGGGTGAAGAGACCCAGTACTTC
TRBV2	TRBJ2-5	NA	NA	CASSEALRFGTQYF	TGTGCCAGCAGTGAAGCGCTTAGGTTCGGGACCCAGTACTTC
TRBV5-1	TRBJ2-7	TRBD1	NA	CASSLAGGQGVHEQYF	TGCGCCAGCAGCTTGGCCGGAGGACAGGGAGTCCACGAGCAGTACTTC
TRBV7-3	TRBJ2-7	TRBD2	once	CASSFTSGGEQYF	TGTGCCAGCAGCTTCACTAGCGGGGGTGAGCAGTACTTC
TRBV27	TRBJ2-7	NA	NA	CASSPSIGPYEQYF	TGTGCCAGCAGCCCGTCCATTGGACCCTACGAGCAGTACTTC
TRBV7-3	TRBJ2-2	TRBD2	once	CASSSERGGLDGELFF	TGTGCCAGCAGCTCCGAGCGGGGGGGCCTTGACGGGGAGCTGTTTTTT
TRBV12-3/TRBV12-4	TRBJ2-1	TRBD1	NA	CASSPVDRYNEQFF	TGTGCCAGCAGCCCGGTGGACAGGTACAATGAGCAGTTCTTC
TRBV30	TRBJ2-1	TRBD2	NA	CAWSTSLPAGGLNEQFF	TGTGCCTGGAGTACTTCCCTCCCAGCGGGGGGGCTCAATGAGCAGTTCTTC
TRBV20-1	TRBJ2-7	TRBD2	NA	CSVSRDYSYEQYF	TGCAGTGTTTCCCGGGACTACTCCTACGAGCAGTACTTC